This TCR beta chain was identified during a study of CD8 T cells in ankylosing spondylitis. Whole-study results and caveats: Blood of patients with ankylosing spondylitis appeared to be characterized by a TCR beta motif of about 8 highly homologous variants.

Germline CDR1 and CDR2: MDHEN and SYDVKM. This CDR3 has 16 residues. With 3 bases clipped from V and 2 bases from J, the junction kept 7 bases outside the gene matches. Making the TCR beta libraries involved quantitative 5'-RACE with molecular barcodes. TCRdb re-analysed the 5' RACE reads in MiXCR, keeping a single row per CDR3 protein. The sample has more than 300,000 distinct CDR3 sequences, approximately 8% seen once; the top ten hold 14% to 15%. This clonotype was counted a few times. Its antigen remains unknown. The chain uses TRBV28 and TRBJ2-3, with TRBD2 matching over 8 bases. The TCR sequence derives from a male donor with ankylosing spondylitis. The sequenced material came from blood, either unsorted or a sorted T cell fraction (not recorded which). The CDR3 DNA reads TGTGCCAGCAGTTTTTTTGGACTAGCTCACACAGATACGCAGTATTTT. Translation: CASSFFGLAHTDTQYF.